This T cell receptor beta chain was identified in a study of cytomegalovirus exposure and HLA in healthy donors. Study at large: A prior study identified roughly 110 million unique TCR beta sequences from around 180 million T cells. Study-level findings and limits: For most subjects, TCR beta sequences were reported to predict HLA-A and HLA-B alleles with accuracy. Sequencing likely generated an artifact that appeared as a cluster of highly shared sequence variants. For TCR beta chains, V- and J-gene trimming was later linked to a missense DCLRE1C variant.

Worth noting for this clone: The antigen is undetermined.

PCR involved 60 Vbeta and 13 Jbeta primers. Only in-frame clones appear in the TCRdb table, and some are missing; sequencing was by immunoSEQ multiplex PCR. In the table there are hundreds of thousands of clones, 78% of which are singletons. The sequenced material came from PBMCs. This receptor was identified in a male donor in good health and CMV-seronegative.

The CDR3 DNA sequence: TGTGCCTGGAGTGCGACAGGAAATGAGCAGTTCTTC. Translation: CAWSATGNEQFF. The V and J genes are TRBV30 and TRBJ2-1, with D possibly TRBD1 on 6 matching bases. The V end lost 1 base, the J end lost 7 bases, and 8 bases lay between the germline ends. In germline, CDR1 is GTSNPN, CDR2 SVGIG (reference sequence). There are 12 residues in the CDR3.